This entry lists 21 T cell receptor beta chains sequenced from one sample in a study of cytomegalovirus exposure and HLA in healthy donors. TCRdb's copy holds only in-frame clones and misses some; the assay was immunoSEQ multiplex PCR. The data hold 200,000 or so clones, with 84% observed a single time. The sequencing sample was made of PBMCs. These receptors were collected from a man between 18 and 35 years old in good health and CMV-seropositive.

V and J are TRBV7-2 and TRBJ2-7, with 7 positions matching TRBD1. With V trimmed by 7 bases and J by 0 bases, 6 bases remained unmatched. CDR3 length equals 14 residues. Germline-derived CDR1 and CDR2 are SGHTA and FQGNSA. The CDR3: CASNTDRLSYEQYF. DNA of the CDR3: TGTGCCAGCAACACGGACAGGCTCTCCTACGAGCAGTACTTC.

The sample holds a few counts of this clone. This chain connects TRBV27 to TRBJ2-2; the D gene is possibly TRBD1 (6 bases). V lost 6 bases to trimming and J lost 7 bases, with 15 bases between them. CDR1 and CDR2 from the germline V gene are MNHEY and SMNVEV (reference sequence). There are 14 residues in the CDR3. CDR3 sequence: CASRISGVGGELFF. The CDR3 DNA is TGTGCCAGCAGGATCTCAGGGGTGGGCGGGGAGCTGTTTTTT.

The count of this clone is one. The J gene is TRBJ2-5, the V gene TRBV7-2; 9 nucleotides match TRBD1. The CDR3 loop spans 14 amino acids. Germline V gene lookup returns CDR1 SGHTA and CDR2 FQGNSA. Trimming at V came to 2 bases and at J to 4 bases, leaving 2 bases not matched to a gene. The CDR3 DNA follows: TGTGCCAGCAGCTTAACAGGGGGCGTAGAGACCCAGTACTTC. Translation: CASSLTGGVETQYF.

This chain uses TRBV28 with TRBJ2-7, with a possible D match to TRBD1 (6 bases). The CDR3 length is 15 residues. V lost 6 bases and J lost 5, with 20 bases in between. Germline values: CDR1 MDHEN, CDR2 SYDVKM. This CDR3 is CASRDRGHPTHEQYF. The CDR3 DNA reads TGTGCCAGCAGGGACCGGGGACACCCAACGCACGAGCAGTACTTC.

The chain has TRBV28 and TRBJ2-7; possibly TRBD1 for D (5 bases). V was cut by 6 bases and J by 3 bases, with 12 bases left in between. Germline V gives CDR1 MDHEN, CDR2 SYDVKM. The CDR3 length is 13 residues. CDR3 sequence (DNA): TGTGCCAGCAGCCCGTCAGGGTTCTACGAGCAGTACTTC. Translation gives CASSPSGFYEQYF.

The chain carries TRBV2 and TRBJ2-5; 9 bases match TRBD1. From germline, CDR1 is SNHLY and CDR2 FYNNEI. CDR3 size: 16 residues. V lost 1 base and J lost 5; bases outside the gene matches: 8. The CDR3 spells CASSEDQDRGFETQYF. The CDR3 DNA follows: TGTGCCAGCAGTGAAGACCAGGACAGGGGATTCGAGACCCAGTACTTC.

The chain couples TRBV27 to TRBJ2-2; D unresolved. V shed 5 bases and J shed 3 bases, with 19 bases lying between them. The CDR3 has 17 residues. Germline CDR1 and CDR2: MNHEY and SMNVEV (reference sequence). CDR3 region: CASSPGYNILDTGELFF. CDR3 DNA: TGTGCCAGCAGTCCGGGTTACAACATCCTAGACACCGGGGAGCTGTTTTTT.

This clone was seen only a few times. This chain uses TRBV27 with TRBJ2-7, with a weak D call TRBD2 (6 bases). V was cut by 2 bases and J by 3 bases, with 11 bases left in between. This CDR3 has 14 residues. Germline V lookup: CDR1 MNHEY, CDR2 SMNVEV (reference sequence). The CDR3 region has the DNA TGTGCCAGCAGTTTACGGCAGGGAGGCTACGAGCAGTACTTC. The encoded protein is CASSLRQGGYEQYF.

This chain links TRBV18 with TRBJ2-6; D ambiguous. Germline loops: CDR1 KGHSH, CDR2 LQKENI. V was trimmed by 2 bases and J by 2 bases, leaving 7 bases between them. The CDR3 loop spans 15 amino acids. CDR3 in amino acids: CASSPGRAGANVLTF. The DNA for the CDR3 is TGTGCCAGCTCACCAGGGCGCGCTGGGGCCAACGTCCTGACTTTC.

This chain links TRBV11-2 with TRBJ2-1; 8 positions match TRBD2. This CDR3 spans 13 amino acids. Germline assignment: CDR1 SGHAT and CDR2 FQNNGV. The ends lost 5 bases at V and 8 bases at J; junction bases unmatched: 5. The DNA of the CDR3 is TGTGCCAGCAGCCCGGGGGGGAGGGATGAGCAGTTCTTC. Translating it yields CASSPGGRDEQFF.

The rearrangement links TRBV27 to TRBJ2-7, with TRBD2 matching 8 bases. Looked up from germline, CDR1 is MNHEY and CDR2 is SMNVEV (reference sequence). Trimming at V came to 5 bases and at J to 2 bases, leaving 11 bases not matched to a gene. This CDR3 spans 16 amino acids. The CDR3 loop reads CASSRTQTSGAYEQYF. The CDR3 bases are TGTGCCAGCAGTCGGACGCAAACTAGCGGAGCCTACGAGCAGTACTTC.

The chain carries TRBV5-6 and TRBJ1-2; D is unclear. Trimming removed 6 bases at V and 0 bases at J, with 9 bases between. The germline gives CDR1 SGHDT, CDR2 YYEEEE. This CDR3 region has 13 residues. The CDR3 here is CASTIGANYGYTF. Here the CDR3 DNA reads TGTGCCAGCACTATTGGTGCTAACTATGGCTACACCTTC.

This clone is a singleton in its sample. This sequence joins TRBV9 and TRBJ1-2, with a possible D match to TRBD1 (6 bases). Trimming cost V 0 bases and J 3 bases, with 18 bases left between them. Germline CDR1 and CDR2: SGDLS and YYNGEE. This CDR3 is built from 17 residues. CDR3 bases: TGTGCCAGCAGCGTAGCTACTGGGTCAGGGGAGCACTATGGCTACACCTTC. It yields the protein CASSVATGSGEHYGYTF.

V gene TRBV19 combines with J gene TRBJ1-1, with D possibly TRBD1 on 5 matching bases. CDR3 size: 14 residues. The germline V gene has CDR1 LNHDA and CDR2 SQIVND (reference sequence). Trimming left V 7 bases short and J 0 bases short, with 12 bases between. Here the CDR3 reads CASKSRGLNTEAFF. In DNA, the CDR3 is TGTGCCAGTAAATCTAGGGGCTTGAACACTGAAGCTTTCTTT.

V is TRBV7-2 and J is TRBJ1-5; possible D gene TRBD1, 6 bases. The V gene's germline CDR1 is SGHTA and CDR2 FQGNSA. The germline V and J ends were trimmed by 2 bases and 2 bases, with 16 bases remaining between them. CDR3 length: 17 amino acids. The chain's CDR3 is CASSLREARGGNQPQHF. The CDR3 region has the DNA TGTGCCAGCAGCTTACGAGAGGCCAGGGGAGGCAATCAGCCCCAGCATTTT.

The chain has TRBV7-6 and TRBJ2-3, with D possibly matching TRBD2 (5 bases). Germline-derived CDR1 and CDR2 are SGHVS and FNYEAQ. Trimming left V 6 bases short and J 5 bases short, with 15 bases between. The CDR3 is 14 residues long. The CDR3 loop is CASRGRDSGDTQYF. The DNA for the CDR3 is TGTGCCAGCAGAGGCCGGGATTCCGGAGATACGCAGTATTTT.

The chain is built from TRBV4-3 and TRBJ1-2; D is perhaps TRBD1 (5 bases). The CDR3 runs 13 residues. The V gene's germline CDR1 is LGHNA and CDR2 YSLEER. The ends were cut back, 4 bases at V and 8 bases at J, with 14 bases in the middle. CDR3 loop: CASSLGLQGGYTF. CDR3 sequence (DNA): TGCGCCAGCAGCCTCGGGCTTCAGGGCGGCTACACCTTC.

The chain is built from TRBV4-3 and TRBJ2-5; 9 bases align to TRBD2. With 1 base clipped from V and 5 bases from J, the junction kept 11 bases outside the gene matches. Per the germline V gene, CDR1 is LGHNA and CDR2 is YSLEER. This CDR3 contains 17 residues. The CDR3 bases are TGCGCCAGCAGCCAAGGGCTGGGGCGGGAGGGAATGGAGACCCAGTACTTC. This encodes CASSQGLGREGMETQYF.

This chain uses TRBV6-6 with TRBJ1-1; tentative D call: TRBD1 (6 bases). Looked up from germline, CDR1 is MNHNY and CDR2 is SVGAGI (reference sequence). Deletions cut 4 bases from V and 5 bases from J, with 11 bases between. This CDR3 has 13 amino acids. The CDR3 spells CASSWTEMTEAFF. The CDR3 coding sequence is TGTGCCAGCAGTTGGACAGAGATGACTGAAGCTTTCTTT.

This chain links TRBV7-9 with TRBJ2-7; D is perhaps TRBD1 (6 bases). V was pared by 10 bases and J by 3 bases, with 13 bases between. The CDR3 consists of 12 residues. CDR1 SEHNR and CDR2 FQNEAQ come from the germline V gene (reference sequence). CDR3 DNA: TGTGCCACTCGGAGAGGGGGCTACGAGCAGTACTTC. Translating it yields CATRRGGYEQYF.

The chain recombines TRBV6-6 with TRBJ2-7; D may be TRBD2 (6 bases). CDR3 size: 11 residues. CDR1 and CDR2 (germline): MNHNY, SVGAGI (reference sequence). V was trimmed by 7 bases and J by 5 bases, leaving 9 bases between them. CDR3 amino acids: CASTPGDEQYF. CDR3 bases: TGTGCCAGCACCCCGGGGGACGAGCAGTACTTC.